This T cell receptor beta chain was sequenced in a study of T cell repertoires in cytomegalovirus infection. Overall study context: Matching HLA type and CMV infection were both indicated by public TCR beta signatures. Study results and limitations: Ex vivo, HLA-C-restricted CMV-specific TCR beta clonotypes prevailed over the rest of the response. Cumulative public TCR beta family frequency identified CMV carriers with the relevant HLA.

TCRdb re-called the reads with MiXCR, one entry per CDR3 protein. The data hold approximately 500,000 distinct CDR3 sequences, with 30% to 35% observed a single time. The table lists this clonotype with a few counts. Its cognate antigen is unknown. The V gene lost 2 bases and the J gene lost 4 bases, with 8 bases spanning the gap. The CDR3 contains 13 residues. The chain is built from TRBV12-3 or TRBV12-4 and TRBJ2-5; possibly TRBD1 or TRBD2 for D (5 bases each). The TCR originated in a human donor in good health (CMV status not recorded). Some clones in this sample may be carry-over from other donors' samples. The sample was cultured PBMCs, taken from culture after CMV antigen stimulation. This CDR3 is CASSLRGPETQYF. The CDR3 DNA is TGTGCCAGCAGTTTAAGGGGACCAGAGACCCAGTACTTC.